This T cell receptor beta chain was profiled in a study of STAT5B mutations in CD4+ large granular lymphocyte leukemia. With respect to this clone: Its antigen remains unknown.

This CDR3 region has 16 residues. With V trimmed by 2 bases and J by 2 bases, 7 bases remained unmatched. Germline CDR1 MDHEN, CDR2 SYDVKM. General study findings and limits: No patients shared main leukemic clonotypes, though roughly 25% appeared at low frequency elsewhere. Patient CD4-sorted repertoires stayed more clonal than healthy ones after leukemic-clone removal.

Original processing notes: A productive frequency of 2.59 x 10-5 was the lowest detectable. Using immunoSEQ multiplex PCR, the repertoire was profiled, and TCRdb retains in-frame clones only, with some absent. V, J and clone size were drawn from that table, and D and trimming were deduced from the DNA. The sample holds about 32,000 clones, around 81% seen once. Buffy coats from healthy blood donors served as controls. The sequenced material came from CD4+ T cells from blood buffy coats. This sequence was found in a human donor in good health. The V gene is TRBV28, the J gene TRBJ2-3, with 7 nucleotides matching TRBD2. CDR3 protein: CASSLAASGSTDTQYF. In nucleotides, the CDR3 is TGTGCCAGCAGTTTAGCGGCTAGCGGATCCACAGATACGCAGTATTTT.